This T cell receptor beta chain was sequenced in a study of T cells in localized non-small cell lung cancer. Libraries were prepared by immunoSEQ multiplex PCR; TCRdb keeps only in-frame clonotypes and omits some of them. Of about 15,000 clones listed, around 90% were seen once; the top ten hold roughly 1.2%. This CDR3 is built from 15 residues. V was clipped by 0 bases and J by 3 bases; unmatched bases: 4. CDR1 and CDR2 (germline): MNHEY, SVGAGI. J is TRBJ2-7 and V is TRBV6-5; TRBD2 matches at 8 bases. The sample in question was peripheral blood mononuclear cells, obtained before any cancer treatment. The sequence was obtained from a woman aged 40-75 years with stage III lung adenocarcinoma. The CDR3 DNA sequence: TGTGCCAGCAGTTACTCGAGCGGGAGAATCTACGAGCAGTACTTC. It is translated as CASSYSSGRIYEQYF.